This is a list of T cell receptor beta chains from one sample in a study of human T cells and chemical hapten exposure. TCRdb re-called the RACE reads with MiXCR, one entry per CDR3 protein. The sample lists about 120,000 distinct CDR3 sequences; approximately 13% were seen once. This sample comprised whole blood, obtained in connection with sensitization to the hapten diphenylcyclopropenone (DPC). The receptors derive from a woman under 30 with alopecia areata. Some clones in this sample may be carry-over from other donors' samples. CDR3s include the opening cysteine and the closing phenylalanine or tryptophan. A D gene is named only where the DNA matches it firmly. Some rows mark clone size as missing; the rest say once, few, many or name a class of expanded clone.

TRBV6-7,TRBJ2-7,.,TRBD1,TGTGCCAGCAGTTACTCATCGGGGACAGCCCTGTACGAGCAGTACTTC,CASSYSSGTALYEQYF
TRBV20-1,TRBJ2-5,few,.,TGCAGTGCGCCGATTGGCGAGGAGACCCAGTACTTC,CSAPIGEETQYF
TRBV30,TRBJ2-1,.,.,TGTGCCTGGAGTGAATACAGTCGTAATGAGCAGTTCTTC,CAWSEYSRNEQFF
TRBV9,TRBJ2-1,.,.,TGTGCCAGCAGCGTAGCTTTAGCGGATTACAATGAGCAGTTCTTC,CASSVALADYNEQFF
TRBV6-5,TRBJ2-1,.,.,TGTGCCAGCAGTGCCCTAGCGGGGACAGGGTTGAATGAGCAGTTCTTC,CASSALAGTGLNEQFF
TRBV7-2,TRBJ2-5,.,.,TGTGCCAGCAGCTTGGGGATGGCGGTAGGAGAGACCCAGTACTTC,CASSLGMAVGETQYF
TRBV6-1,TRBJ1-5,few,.,TGTGCCAGCAGTGAGGGGGCAGCGGGGCAGCCCCAGCATTTT,CASSEGAAGQPQHF
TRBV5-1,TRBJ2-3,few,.,TGCGCCAGCAGCCTGTTGGAATTGGCCGGGGGGCCAAGAGATACGCAGTATTTT,CASSLLELAGGPRDTQYF
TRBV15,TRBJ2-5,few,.,TGTGCCACCAGCAGTTGGGGGAGGGAGACCCAGTACTTC,CATSSWGRETQYF
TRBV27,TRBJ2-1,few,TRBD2,TGTGCCAGCATCGGGACTAGCGGGGGGGCGAGTAATGAGCAGTTCTTC,CASIGTSGGASNEQFF
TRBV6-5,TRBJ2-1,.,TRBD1,TGTGCCAGCAGAACTCAGGGGGCCTACAATGAGCAGTTCTTC,CASRTQGAYNEQFF
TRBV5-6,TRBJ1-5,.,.,TGTGCCAGCAGCTTGTCGCAGGTCAATCAGCCCCAGCATTTT,CASSLSQVNQPQHF
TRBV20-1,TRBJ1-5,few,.,TGCAGTGCTAGAGATTTCCGAGGGGGCAATCAGCCCCAGCATTTT,CSARDFRGGNQPQHF
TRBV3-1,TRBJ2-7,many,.,TGTGCCAGCAGCCGTGGGACGGCTGACGAGCAGTACTTC,CASSRGTADEQYF
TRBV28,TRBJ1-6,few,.,TGTGCCAGCAGTTTAGGGGGAACAGGGCGTTCACCCCTCCACTTT,CASSLGGTGRSPLHF
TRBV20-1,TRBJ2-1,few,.,TGCAGTGCTAGAGATCCAGCGCGAGGGGTGCTCAATGAGCAGTTCTTC,CSARDPARGVLNEQFF
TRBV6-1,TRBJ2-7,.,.,TGTGCCAGCAGTGAAGCCCCCTCCTACGAGCAGTACTTC,CASSEAPSYEQYF
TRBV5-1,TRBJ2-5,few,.,TGCGCCAGCAGCTTGGCACAGAAAGAGACCCAGTACTTC,CASSLAQKETQYF
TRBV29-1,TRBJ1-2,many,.,TGCAGCGTTGAAGATTCGGACAGCAGTTCCTATGGCTACACCTTC,CSVEDSDSSSYGYTF
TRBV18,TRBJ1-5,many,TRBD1,TGTGCCAGCTCAGGACAGGGGATGGGCAATCAGCCCCAGCATTTT,CASSGQGMGNQPQHF
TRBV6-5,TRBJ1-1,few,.,TGTGCCGCCGGCCGAAACACTGAAGCTTTCTTT,CAAGRNTEAFF
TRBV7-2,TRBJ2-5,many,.,TGTGCCAGCAGCTCTGGGGACGCGGGTAAAGAGACCCAGTACTTC,CASSSGDAGKETQYF
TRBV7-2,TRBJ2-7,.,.,TGTGCCAGCAGCTCGGGCACCGGAGTGGAGAGACTGTACGAGCAGTACTTC,CASSSGTGVERLYEQYF
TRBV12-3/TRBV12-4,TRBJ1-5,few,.,TGTGCCAGCACGGAAGGCTTTCAGCCCCAGCATTTT,CASTEGFQPQHF
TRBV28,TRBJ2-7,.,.,TGTGCCAGCACATACGGAGACTACGAGCAGTACTTC,CASTYGDYEQYF
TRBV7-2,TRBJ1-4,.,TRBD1,TGTGCCAGCAGCCCCCGAGGGGGCAGGTCCACTAATGAAAAACTGTTTTTT,CASSPRGGRSTNEKLFF